A single sample gave rise to the 11 T cell receptor beta chains below, sequenced in a study of control samples from healthy donors and cancer patients. Sequencing used immunoSEQ multiplex PCR; TCRdb keeps in-frame clones, though not all of them. The profile shows fewer than 85,000 clones, roughly 92% of them singletons. The sequencing sample was made of blood. Receptors were obtained from an older woman in good health.

The V gene is TRBV5-4, the J gene TRBJ1-4, with D perhaps TRBD1 (5 bases). Per the germline V gene, CDR1 is SGHNT and CDR2 is YYREEE (reference sequence). Trimming took off 4 bases at V and 7 bases at J, with 14 bases between the two ends. The CDR3 consists of 14 residues. The DNA for the CDR3 is TGTGCCAGCAGCCCCGAGGGGCTTGGTGAAAAACTGTTTTTT. Translating gives CASSPEGLGEKLFF.

V usage is TRBV11-2 and J usage is TRBJ2-7; D not certain. Germline CDR1 is SGHAT and CDR2 is FQNNGV. V was cut by 5 bases and J by 6 bases, with 8 bases left in between. The length of the CDR3 is 11 residues. The CDR3, as DNA: TGTGCCAGCAGCGAAAGTCCCGAGCAGTACTTC. Translating gives CASSESPEQYF. Looking up the rest from reference TRBV11-2 and TRBJ2-7 gives the full variable domain: EAGVAQSPRYKIIEKRQSVAFWCNPISGHATLYWYQQILGQGPKLLIQFQNNGVVDDSQLPKDRFSAERLKGVDSTLKIQPAKLEDSAVYLCASSESPEQYFGPGTRLTVT.

The J gene is TRBJ2-1, the V gene TRBV5-1; D is uncertain. V was clipped by 3 bases and J by 7 bases, with 11 bases between them. This CDR3 is 13 amino acids long. The germline V gene encodes CDR1 SGHRS and CDR2 YFSETQ. CDR3 in DNA: TGCGCCAGCAGCTCCCAAAATGGGAATGAGCAGTTCTTC. It codes for CASSSQNGNEQFF.

This chain links TRBV12-2 with TRBJ2-7; the table's D call, TRBD2, was not checked against the DNA. TRBV12-2 is noted as a pseudogene. The CDR3 is 22 amino acids. The CDR3 loop reads CASRLRRGLAGETVIKPYEQYF. The DNA for the CDR3 is TGTGCAAGTCGCTTGAGGAGGGGACTAGCGGGAGAAACGGTCATTAAACCCTACGAGCAGTACTTC.

This clone was seen a handful of times. V and J are TRBV6-5 and TRBJ1-5; D perhaps matches TRBD1 (6 bases). V was cut by 6 bases and J by 7 bases, with 16 bases left in between. This CDR3 region has 14 residues. Germline CDR1 is MNHEY and CDR2 is SVGAGI. The CDR3 spells CASSTGWMVQPQHF. CDR3 nucleotides: TGTGCCAGCAGCACAGGGTGGATGGTGCAGCCCCAGCATTTT.

This sequence joins TRBV28 and TRBJ1-1; no firm D call. V shed 5 bases and J shed 4 bases, with 11 bases lying between them. The CDR3 runs 13 residues. Germline V CDR1 and CDR2: MDHEN, SYDVKM. CDR3 bases: TGTGCCAGCAGTCCCCCTATGGGCACTGAAGCTTTCTTT. Protein sequence: CASSPPMGTEAFF.

The V call is TRBV7-2, the J call TRBJ2-7; 7 nucleotides agree with TRBD1. The CDR3 is 14 amino acids. The V segment lost 4 bases and the J segment 1 base; nucleotides outside the gene matches: 4. Germline V lookup: CDR1 SGHTA, CDR2 FQGNSA. CDR3 residues: CASSSQQGSYEQYF. CDR3 nucleotides: TGTGCCAGCAGCTCACAACAGGGGTCCTACGAGCAGTACTTC.

This clone came up a few times. The gene calls are TRBV14 and TRBJ1-1; D is unclear. V gave up 5 bases and J gave up 8 bases, with 21 bases separating them. The CDR3 contains 15 residues. Germline values: CDR1 SGHDN, CDR2 FVKESK. This CDR3 reads CASSLLLIAKSEAFF. CDR3 nucleotide sequence: TGTGCCAGCAGCTTACTACTTATTGCAAAGAGCGAAGCTTTCTTT.

This chain connects TRBV5-6 to TRBJ2-2; 7 bases line up with TRBD2. The V gene's germline CDR1 is SGHDT and CDR2 YYEEEE. The CDR3 spans 16 residues. V was clipped by 0 bases and J by 2 bases; unmatched bases: 4. CDR3: CASSLGVAGNTGELFF. In DNA form, the CDR3 reads TGTGCCAGCAGCTTGGGGGTAGCGGGCAACACCGGGGAGCTGTTTTTT. The complete variable domain, with remaining parts taken from reference TRBV5-6 and TRBJ2-2, reads DAGVTQSPTHLIKTRGQQVTLRCSPKSGHDTVSWYQQALGQGPQFIFQYYEEEERQRGNFPDRFSGHQFPNYSSELNVNALLLGDSALYLCASSLGVAGNTGELFFGEGSRLTVL.

CDR3 nucleotide sequence: TGTGCCAGCAGCGCTGAAATATCTAGCGGGAGGGACGGGTACAATGAGCAGTTCTTC. Amino acid sequence: CASSAEISSGRDGYNEQFF. This sequence joins TRBV9 and TRBJ2-1, with 12 bases that match TRBD2. This CDR3 spans 19 amino acids. CDR1 is SGDLS and CDR2 is YYNGEE in the germline V gene. Trimming took 3 bases from V and 4 from J; bases not matched to a gene: 14.

The chain carries TRBV2 and TRBJ2-7; D is ambiguous. Trimming pared 4 bases from V and 7 bases from J, leaving 11 bases between. The CDR3 length is 12 residues. Germline loops: CDR1 SNHLY, CDR2 FYNNEI. The CDR3 region has the DNA TGTGCCAGCAGTGCTCCCTTTCGGGAGCAGTACTTC. Its protein is CASSAPFREQYF.